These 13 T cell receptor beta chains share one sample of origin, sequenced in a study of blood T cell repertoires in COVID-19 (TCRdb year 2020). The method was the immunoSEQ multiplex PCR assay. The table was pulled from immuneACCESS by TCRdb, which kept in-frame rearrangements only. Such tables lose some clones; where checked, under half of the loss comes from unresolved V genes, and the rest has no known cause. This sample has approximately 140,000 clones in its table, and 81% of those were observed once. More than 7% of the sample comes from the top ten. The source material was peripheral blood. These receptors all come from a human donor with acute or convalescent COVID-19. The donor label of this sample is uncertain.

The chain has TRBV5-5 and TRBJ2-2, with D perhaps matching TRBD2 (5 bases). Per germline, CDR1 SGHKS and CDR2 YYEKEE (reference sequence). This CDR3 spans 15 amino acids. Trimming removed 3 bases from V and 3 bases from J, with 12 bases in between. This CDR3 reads CASSSWTVDTGELFF. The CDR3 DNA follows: TGTGCCAGCAGCTCTTGGACTGTGGACACCGGGGAGCTGTTTTTT.

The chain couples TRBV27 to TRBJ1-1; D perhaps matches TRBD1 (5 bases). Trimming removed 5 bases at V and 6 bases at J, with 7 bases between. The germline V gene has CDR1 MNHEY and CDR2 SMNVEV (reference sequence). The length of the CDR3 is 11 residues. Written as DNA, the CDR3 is TGTGCCAGCAGTGGGACTTCTGAAGCTTTCTTT. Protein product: CASSGTSEAFF.

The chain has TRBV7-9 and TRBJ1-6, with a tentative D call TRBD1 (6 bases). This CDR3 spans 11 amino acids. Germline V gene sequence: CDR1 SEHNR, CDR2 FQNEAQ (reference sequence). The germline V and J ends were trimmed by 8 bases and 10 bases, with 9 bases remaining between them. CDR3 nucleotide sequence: TGTGCCAGCCAGGGGATGTCACCCCTCCACTTT. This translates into CASQGMSPLHF.

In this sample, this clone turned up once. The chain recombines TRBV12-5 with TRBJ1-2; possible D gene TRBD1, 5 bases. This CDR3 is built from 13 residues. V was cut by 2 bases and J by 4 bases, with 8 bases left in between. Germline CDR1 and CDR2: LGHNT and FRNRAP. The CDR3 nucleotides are TGTGCTAGTGGTTTGTGGGGCGGCTATGGCTACACCTTC. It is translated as CASGLWGGYGYTF.

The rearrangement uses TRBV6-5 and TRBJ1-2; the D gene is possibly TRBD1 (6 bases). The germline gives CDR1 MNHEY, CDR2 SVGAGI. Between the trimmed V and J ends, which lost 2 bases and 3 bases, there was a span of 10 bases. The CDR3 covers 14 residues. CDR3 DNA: TGTGCCAGCAGTTACCTAGGACAGTACTATGGCTACACCTTC. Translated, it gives CASSYLGQYYGYTF.

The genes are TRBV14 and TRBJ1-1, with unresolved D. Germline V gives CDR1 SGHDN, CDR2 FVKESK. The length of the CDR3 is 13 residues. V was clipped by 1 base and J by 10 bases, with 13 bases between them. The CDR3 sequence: CASSQGGTGLAFF. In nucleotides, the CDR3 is TGTGCCAGCAGCCAAGGGGGAACGGGGTTAGCTTTCTTT.

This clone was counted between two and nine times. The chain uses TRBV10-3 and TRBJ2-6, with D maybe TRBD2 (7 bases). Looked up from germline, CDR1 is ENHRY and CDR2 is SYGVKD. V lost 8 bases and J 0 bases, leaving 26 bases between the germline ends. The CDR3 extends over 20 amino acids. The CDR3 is CAIRGRESDRINSGANVLTF. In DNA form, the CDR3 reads TGTGCCATCCGAGGGAGGGAGTCGGACAGAATTAACTCTGGGGCCAACGTCCTGACTTTC.

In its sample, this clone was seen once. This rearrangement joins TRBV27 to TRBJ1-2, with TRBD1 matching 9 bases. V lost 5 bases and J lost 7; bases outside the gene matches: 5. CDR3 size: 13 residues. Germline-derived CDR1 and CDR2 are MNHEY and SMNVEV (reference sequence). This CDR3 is CASSPWDRVGYTF. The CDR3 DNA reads TGTGCCAGCAGTCCCTGGGACAGGGTTGGCTACACCTTC.

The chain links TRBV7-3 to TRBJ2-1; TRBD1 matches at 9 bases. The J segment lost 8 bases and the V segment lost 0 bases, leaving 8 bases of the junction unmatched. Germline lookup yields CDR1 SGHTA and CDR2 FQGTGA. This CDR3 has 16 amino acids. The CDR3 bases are TGTGCCAGCAGCTTAACCACCGGGACAGGGTGGGATGAGCAGTTCTTC. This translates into CASSLTTGTGWDEQFF.

The CDR3 sequence: CASSPPRTEAFF. In DNA form, the CDR3 reads TGTGCCAGCTCACCACCGAGGACTGAAGCTTTCTTT. The rearrangement links TRBV18 to TRBJ1-1; D call uncertain. The germline gives CDR1 KGHSH, CDR2 LQKENI. Trimming took off 0 bases at V and 5 bases at J, with 4 bases between the two ends. The CDR3 has 12 residues.

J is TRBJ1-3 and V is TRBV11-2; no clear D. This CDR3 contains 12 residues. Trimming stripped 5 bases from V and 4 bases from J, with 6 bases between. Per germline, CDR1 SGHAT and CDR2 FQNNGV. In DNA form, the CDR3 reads TGTGCCAGCAGCCCCGGGGGAAACACCATATATTTT. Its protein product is CASSPGGNTIYF.

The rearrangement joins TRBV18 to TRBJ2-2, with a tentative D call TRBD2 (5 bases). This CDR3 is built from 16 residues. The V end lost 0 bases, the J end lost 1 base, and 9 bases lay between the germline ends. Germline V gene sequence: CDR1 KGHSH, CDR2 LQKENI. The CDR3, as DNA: TGTGCCAGCTCACCACCGACGGGGTGGAACACCGGGGAGCTGTTTTTT. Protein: CASSPPTGWNTGELFF.

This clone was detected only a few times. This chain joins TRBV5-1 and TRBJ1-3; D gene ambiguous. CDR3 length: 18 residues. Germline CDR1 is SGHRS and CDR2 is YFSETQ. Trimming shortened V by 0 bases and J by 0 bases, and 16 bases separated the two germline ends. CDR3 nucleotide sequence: TGCGCCAGCAGCTTGGCCGCTGGGCTTTCGGACTCTGGAAACACCATATATTTT. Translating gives CASSLAAGLSDSGNTIYF.